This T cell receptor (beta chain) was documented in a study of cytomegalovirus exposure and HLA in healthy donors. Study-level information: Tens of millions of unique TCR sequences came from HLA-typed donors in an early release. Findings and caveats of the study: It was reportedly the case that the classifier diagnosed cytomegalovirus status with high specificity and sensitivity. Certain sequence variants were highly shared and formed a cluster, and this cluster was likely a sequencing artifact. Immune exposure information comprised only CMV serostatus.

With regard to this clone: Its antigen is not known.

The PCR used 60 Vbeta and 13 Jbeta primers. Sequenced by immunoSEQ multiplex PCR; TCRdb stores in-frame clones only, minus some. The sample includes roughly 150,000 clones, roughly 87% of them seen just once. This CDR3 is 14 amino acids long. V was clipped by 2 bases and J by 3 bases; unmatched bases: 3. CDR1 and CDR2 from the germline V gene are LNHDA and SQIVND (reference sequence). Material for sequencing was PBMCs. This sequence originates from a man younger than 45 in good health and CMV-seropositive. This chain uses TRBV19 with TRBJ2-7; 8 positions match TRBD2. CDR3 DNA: TGTGCCAGTAGTATAAGCGGGGGTGGCTACGAGCAGTACTTC. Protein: CASSISGGGYEQYF.